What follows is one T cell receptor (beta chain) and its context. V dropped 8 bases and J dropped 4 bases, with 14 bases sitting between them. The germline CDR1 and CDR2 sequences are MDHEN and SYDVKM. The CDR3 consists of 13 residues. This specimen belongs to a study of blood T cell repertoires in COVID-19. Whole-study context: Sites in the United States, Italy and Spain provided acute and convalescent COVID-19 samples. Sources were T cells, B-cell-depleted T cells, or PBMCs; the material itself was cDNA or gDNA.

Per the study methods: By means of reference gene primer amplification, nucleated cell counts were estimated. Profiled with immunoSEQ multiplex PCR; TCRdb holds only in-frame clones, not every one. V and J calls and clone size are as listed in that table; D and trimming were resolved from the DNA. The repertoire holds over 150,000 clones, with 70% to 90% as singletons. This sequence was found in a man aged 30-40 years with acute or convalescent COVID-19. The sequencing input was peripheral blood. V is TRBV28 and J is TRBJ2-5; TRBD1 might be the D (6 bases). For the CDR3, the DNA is TGTGCCAGCTTAGGGACATACGTAGAGACCCAGTACTTC. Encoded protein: CASLGTYVETQYF.